Below, 10 T cell receptor beta chains from the same sample are listed, as sequenced in a study of preoperative IRX-2 immunotherapy in early breast cancer. The repertoire was sequenced with immunoSEQ multiplex PCR; TCRdb's copy has only in-frame clones and lacks some. The repertoire holds 7,000 to 9,000 clones, with around 80% as singletons. Treatment here: preoperative locoregional IRX-2 cytokine immunotherapy. The sample consisted of tumor tissue, taken after IRX-2 immunotherapy. The source of these receptors is a human donor with breast cancer.

The rearrangement uses TRBV11-3 and TRBJ1-2; no clear D. The CDR3 covers 14 residues. Germline V gene sequence: CDR1 SGHNT, CDR2 YENEEA. Between the trimmed V and J ends, which lost 4 bases and 2 bases, there was a span of 11 bases. The CDR3 is CASSSNSGNYGYTF. Here the CDR3 DNA reads TGTGCCAGCAGCTCCAATTCCGGGAACTATGGCTACACCTTC. Combining the CDR3 with reference TRBV11-3 and TRBJ1-2 gives the whole variable domain EAGVVQSPRYKIIEKKQPVAFWCNPISGHNTLYWYLQNLGQGPELLIRYENEEAVDDSQLPKDRFSAERLKGVDSTLKIQPAELGDSAVYLCASSSNSGNYGYTFGSGTRLTVV.

The rearrangement joins TRBV11-1 to TRBJ1-2, with D perhaps TRBD1 (6 bases). Per the germline V gene, CDR1 is SGHAT and CDR2 is FQDESV (reference sequence). CDR3 length: 15 residues. V gave up 5 bases and J gave up 8 bases, with 21 bases separating them. CDR3 sequence (DNA): TGTGCCAGCAGCCCCAGGCAGGGGCCCCGGGGAGGCTACACCTTC. Translating gives CASSPRQGPRGGYTF.

V is TRBV6-8 and J is TRBJ2-5; 13 bases align to TRBD2. Germline V gene sequence: CDR1 MNHGY, CDR2 SAAAGT. V was pared by 0 bases and J by 1 base, with 2 bases of the junction left unmatched. The CDR3 runs 17 residues. The CDR3 loop is CASSYSGLAGAQETQYF. The CDR3 DNA reads as TGTGCCAGCAGTTACTCCGGACTAGCGGGGGCCCAAGAGACCCAGTACTTC.

This chain joins TRBV5-1 and TRBJ1-1, with a possible D match to TRBD1 (5 bases). CDR3 length equals 17 residues. Germline V gene sequence: CDR1 SGHRS, CDR2 YFSETQ. The ends were cut back, 0 bases at V and 0 bases at J, with 15 bases in the middle. The CDR3 sequence is CASSLVSGVALNTEAFF. The CDR3 region has the DNA TGCGCCAGCAGCTTGGTATCGGGGGTAGCCCTGAACACTGAAGCTTTCTTT.

This chain connects TRBV28 to TRBJ2-7, with 10 bases aligning to TRBD2. The CDR3 is 14 residues long. V lost 6 bases and J lost 5; bases outside the gene matches: 7. Germline lookup yields CDR1 MDHEN and CDR2 SYDVKM. DNA for the CDR3: TGTGCCAGCAGGGAAGCGGGGGGGCCGGACGAGCAGTACTTC. Translated: CASREAGGPDEQYF.

This clone came up a few times. V and J are TRBV28 and TRBJ2-7; D is unclear. CDR3 length equals 15 residues. The V end was cut by 2 bases, the J end by 3 bases, with 14 bases between. Germline values: CDR1 MDHEN, CDR2 SYDVKM. The CDR3 coding sequence is TGTGCCAGCAGTTTAATGTGGGGTTCACTCTACGAGCAGTACTTC. This codes for CASSLMWGSLYEQYF.

This chain connects TRBV6-8 to TRBJ1-2; D perhaps matches TRBD1 (5 bases). CDR1 is MNHGY, CDR2 SAAAGT, per germline. The CDR3 spans 16 residues. V lost 6 bases and J lost 1, with 18 bases in between. CDR3: CASRKFYLGVNYGYTF. For the CDR3, the DNA is TGTGCCAGCAGGAAGTTTTACCTAGGGGTTAACTATGGCTACACCTTC.

J is TRBJ2-7 and V is TRBV18; a possible D gene is TRBD1 (6 bases). The V and J ends lost 1 base and 4 bases respectively, with 8 bases between them. This CDR3 comprises 13 residues. CDR1 and CDR2 from the germline V gene are KGHSH and LQKENI. The CDR3 bases are TGTGCCAGCTCACCACGACAGGATTACGAGCAGTACTTC. Translating it yields CASSPRQDYEQYF.

The J gene is TRBJ2-1, the V gene TRBV5-1; no clear D gene. The CDR3 is 15 amino acids. Trimming removed 0 bases at V and 6 bases at J, with 13 bases between. Germline V gene lookup returns CDR1 SGHRS and CDR2 YFSETQ. DNA for the CDR3: TGCGCCAGCAGCTTGGTCGAAAGTGGATCCAATGAGCAGTTCTTC. It yields the protein CASSLVESGSNEQFF.

The V gene is TRBV19, the J gene TRBJ1-5; TRBD1 is a possible D gene (5 bases). Germline lookup yields CDR1 LNHDA and CDR2 SQIVND (reference sequence). The V end was cut by 3 bases, the J end by 7 bases, with 13 bases between. There are 14 residues in the CDR3. The CDR3 loop reads CASSIVGEAQPQHF. DNA of the CDR3: TGTGCCAGTAGTATTGTAGGGGAAGCACAGCCCCAGCATTTT.